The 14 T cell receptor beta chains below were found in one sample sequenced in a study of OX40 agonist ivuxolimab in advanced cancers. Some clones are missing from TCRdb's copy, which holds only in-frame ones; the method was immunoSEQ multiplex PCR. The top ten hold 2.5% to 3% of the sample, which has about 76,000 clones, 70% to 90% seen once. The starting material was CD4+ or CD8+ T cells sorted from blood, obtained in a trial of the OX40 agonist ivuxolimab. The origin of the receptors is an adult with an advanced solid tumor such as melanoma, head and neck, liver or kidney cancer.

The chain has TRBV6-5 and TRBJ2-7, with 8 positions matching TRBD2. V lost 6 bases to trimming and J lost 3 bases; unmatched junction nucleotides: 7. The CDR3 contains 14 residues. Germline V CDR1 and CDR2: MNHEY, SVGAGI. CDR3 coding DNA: TGTGCCAGCAGCCCGGGGGGGCCGTTCTACGAGCAGTACTTC. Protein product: CASSPGGPFYEQYF.

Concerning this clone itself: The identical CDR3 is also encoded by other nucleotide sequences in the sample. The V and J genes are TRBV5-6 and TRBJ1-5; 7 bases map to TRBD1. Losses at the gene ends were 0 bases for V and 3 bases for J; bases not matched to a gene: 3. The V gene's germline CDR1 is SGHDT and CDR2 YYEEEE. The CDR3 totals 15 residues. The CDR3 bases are TGTGCCAGCAGCTTGGAGGGGGCCGACAATCAGCCCCAGCATTTT. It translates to CASSLEGADNQPQHF.

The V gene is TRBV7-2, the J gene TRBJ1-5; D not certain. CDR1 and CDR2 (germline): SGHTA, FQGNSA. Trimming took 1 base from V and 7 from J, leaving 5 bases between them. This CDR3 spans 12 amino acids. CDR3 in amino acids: CASSLDGQPQHF. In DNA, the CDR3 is TGTGCCAGCAGCTTAGACGGGCAGCCCCAGCATTTT.

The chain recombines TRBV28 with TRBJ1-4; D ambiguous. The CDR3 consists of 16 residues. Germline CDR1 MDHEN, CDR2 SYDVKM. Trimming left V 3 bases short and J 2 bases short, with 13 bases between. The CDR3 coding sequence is TGTGCCAGCAGTTTTAACACTCCTGGGACTAATGAAAAACTGTTTTTT. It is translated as CASSFNTPGTNEKLFF.

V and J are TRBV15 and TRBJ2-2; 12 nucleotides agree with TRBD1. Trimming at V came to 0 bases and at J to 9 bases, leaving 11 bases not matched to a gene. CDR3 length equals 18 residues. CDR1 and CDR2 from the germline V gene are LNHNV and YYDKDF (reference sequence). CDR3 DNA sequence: TGTGCCACCAGCAGAGACTCGGGACAGGGGGCCAGCTTCCGGGAGCTGTTTTTT. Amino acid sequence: CATSRDSGQGASFRELFF. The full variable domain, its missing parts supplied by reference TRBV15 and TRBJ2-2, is DAMVIQNPRYQVTQFGKPVTLSCSQTLNHNVMYWYQQKSSQAPKLLFHYYDKDFNNEADTPDNFQSRRPNTSFCFLDIRSPGLGDTAMYLCATSRDSGQGASFRELFFGEGSRLTVL.

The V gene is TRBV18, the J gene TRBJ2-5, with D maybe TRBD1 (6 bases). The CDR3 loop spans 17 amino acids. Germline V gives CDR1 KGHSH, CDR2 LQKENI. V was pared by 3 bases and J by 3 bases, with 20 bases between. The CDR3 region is CASSPTVRRQDKETQYF. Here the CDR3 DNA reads TGTGCCAGCTCACCTACGGTCCGGAGACAGGATAAAGAGACCCAGTACTTC.

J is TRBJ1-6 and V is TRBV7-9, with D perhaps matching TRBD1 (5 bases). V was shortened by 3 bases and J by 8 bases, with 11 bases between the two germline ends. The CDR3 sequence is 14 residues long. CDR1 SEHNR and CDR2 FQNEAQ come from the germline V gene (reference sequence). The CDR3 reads CASSFGTVDSPLHF. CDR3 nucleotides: TGTGCCAGCAGCTTTGGGACCGTCGATTCACCCCTCCACTTT.

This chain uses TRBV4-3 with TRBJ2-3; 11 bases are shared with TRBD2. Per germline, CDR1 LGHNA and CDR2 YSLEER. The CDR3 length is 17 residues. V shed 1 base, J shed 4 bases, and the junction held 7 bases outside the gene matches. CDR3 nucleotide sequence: TGCGCCAGCAGCCAAGCCCTTAGCGGGGGGGCCCCAGATACGCAGTATTTT. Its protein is CASSQALSGGAPDTQYF.

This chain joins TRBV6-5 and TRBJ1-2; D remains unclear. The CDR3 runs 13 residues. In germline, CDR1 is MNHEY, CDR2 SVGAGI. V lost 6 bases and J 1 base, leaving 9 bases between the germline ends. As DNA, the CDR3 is TGTGCCAGCAGCTTTACGGTTAACTATGGCTACACCTTC. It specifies CASSFTVNYGYTF.

The CDR3 sequence is CASSERWDNEQFF. In nucleotides, the CDR3 is TGTGCCAGCAGTGAACGTTGGGACAATGAGCAGTTCTTC. The chain recombines TRBV2 with TRBJ2-1, with D unclear. Germline V gene sequence: CDR1 SNHLY, CDR2 FYNNEI. Trimming stripped 2 bases from V and 5 bases from J, with 7 bases between. There are 13 residues in the CDR3.

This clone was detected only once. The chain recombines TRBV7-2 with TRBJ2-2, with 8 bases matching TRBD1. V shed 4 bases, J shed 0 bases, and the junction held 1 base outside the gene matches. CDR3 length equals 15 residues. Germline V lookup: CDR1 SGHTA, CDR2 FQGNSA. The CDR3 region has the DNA TGTGCCAGCAGCTACAGGGGGACGAACACCGGGGAGCTGTTTTTT. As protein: CASSYRGTNTGELFF.

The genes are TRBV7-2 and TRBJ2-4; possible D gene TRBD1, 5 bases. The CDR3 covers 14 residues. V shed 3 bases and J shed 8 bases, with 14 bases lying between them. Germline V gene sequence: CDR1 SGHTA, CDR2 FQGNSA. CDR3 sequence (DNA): TGTGCCAGCAGCTTTAGGGGCGCGCCTGACATTCAGTACTTC. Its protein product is CASSFRGAPDIQYF.

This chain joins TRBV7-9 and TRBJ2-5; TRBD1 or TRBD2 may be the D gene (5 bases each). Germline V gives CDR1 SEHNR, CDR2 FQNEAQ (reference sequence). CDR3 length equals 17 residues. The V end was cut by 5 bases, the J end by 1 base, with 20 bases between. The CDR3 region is CASSRRSGTTGQETQYF. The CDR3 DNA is TGTGCCAGCAGCCGACGTTCCGGGACCACCGGCCAAGAGACCCAGTACTTC. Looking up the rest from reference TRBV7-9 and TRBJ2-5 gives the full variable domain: DTGVSQNPRHKITKRGQNVTFRCDPISEHNRLYWYRQTLGQGPEFLTYFQNEAQLEKSRLLSDRFSAERPKGSFSTLEIQRTEQGDSAMYLCASSRRSGTTGQETQYFGPGTRLLVL.

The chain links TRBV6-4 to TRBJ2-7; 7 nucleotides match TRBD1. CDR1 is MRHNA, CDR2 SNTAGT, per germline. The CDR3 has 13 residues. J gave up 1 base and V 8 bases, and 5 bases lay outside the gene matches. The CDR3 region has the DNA TGTGCCAGCGATGGGGGACAGTCCTACGAGCAGTACTTC. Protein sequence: CASDGGQSYEQYF.